What follows are 29 T cell receptor beta chains derived from one specimen sequenced in a study of OX40 agonist ivuxolimab in advanced cancers. Sequencing used immunoSEQ multiplex PCR; TCRdb keeps in-frame clones, though not all of them. Altogether almost 50,000 clones are present, around four fifths being singletons, with the ten largest covering over 1.5%. The sequences come from CD4+ or CD8+ T cells sorted from blood, collected in a trial of the OX40 agonist ivuxolimab. The receptors stem from an adult with an advanced solid tumor such as melanoma, head and neck, liver or kidney cancer.

V gene TRBV9 combines with J gene TRBJ1-2; TRBD1 is a possible D gene (6 bases). The CDR3 has 13 amino acids. The germline V gene encodes CDR1 SGDLS and CDR2 YYNGEE. Trimming cost V 2 bases and J 7 bases, with 12 bases left between them. The CDR3 reads CASSVGTGSGYTF. CDR3 DNA sequence: TGTGCCAGCAGCGTGGGAACAGGGTCTGGCTACACCTTC. The entire variable domain, with the rest obtained from reference TRBV9 and TRBJ1-2, is as follows: DSGVTQTPKHLITATGQRVTLRCSPRSGDLSVYWYQQSLDQGLQFLIQYYNGEERAKGNILERFSAQQFPDLHSELNLSSLELGDSALYFCASSVGTGSGYTFGSGTRLTVV.

The gene calls are TRBV2 and TRBJ2-7; 7 positions match TRBD1. V was pared by 4 bases and J by 2 bases, with 5 bases of the junction left unmatched. Germline V CDR1 and CDR2: SNHLY, FYNNEI. The CDR3 consists of 14 residues. CDR3 DNA sequence: TGTGCCAGCAGTGTTGACAGGGTAACCTACGAGCAGTACTTC. Protein: CASSVDRVTYEQYF.

The rearrangement uses TRBV9 and TRBJ1-3; D possibly corresponds to TRBD1 (5 bases). The germline V gene encodes CDR1 SGDLS and CDR2 YYNGEE. The V and J ends lost 3 bases and 0 bases respectively, with 10 bases between them. This CDR3 contains 15 residues. CDR3 sequence (DNA): TGTGCCAGCAGCGGAGACAGCTACTCTGGAAACACCATATATTTT. It encodes CASSGDSYSGNTIYF.

CDR3 nucleotides: TGTGCCACCAGCACCTACGGAGAACGGAACACCGGGGAGCTGTTTTTT. This sequence encodes CATSTYGERNTGELFF. The rearrangement uses TRBV15 and TRBJ2-2; unclear D gene. Germline-derived CDR1 and CDR2 are LNHNV and YYDKDF (reference sequence). The CDR3 runs 16 residues. The ends were cut back, 4 bases at V and 1 base at J, with 13 bases in the middle.

V gene TRBV11-2 combines with J gene TRBJ2-1; possible D gene TRBD1, 5 bases. V was shortened by 0 bases and J by 15 bases, with 15 bases between the two germline ends. CDR1 and CDR2 from the germline V gene are SGHAT and FQNNGV. This CDR3 contains 13 residues. CDR3 sequence: CASSLDKQGASFF. The DNA of the CDR3 is TGTGCCAGCAGCTTAGATAAGCAGGGTGCTTCGTTCTTC.

This chain links TRBV30 with TRBJ2-5, with a weak D call TRBD2 (5 bases). Germline CDR1 and CDR2: GTSNPN and SVGIG (reference sequence). This CDR3 is 11 amino acids long. V was cut by 8 bases and J by 2 bases, with 9 bases left in between. In DNA, the CDR3 is TGTGCCCACGGACTTCAAGAGACCCAGTACTTC. Protein product: CAHGLQETQYF.

This clone was detected only a few times. This chain links TRBV5-5 with TRBJ2-2; 10 positions agree with TRBD1. This CDR3 is 18 amino acids long. Germline CDR1 SGHKS, CDR2 YYEKEE (reference sequence). Germline trimming cut 1 base from V and 4 bases from J; bases unmatched to any gene: 10. The CDR3 here is CASSLLEGQGRITGELFF. The CDR3 coding sequence is TGTGCCAGCAGCTTGTTAGAGGGACAGGGGCGTATCACCGGGGAGCTGTTTTTT.

The chain couples TRBV6-6 to TRBJ2-7; 8 nucleotides match TRBD1. V dropped 6 bases and J dropped 6; count of bases not matched to a gene: 16. CDR3 length equals 16 residues. Germline CDR1 is MNHNY and CDR2 is SVGAGI (reference sequence). The CDR3 nucleotides read TGTGCCAGCAGGAGAATCCGGGACAGGAGGACTACCGAGCAGTACTTC. This translates into CASRRIRDRRTTEQYF.

The J gene is TRBJ2-1, the V gene TRBV27, with D possibly matching TRBD1 (6 bases). V gave up 5 bases and J gave up 9 bases, with 14 bases separating them. CDR1 and CDR2 (germline): MNHEY, SMNVEV (reference sequence). CDR3 length: 13 residues. The CDR3 here is CASSRFYRVEQFF. The CDR3 DNA sequence: TGTGCCAGCAGTCGATTCTACAGGGTTGAGCAGTTCTTC.

To note about this clone: The junction does not match germline at one end; this may be a read error. The rearrangement links TRBV5-4 to TRBJ1-4; tentative D call: TRBD1 (5 bases). From germline, CDR1 is SGHNT and CDR2 YYREEE (reference sequence). CDR3 length: 15 residues. The DNA of the CDR3 is TGTGCCAGCAGCCCGTCGGGGGGGACTAATCAAAAACTGTTTTTT. Translated, it gives CASSPSGGTNQKLFF.

V and J are TRBV28 and TRBJ2-7; perhaps TRBD2 as D (6 bases). The CDR3 length is 12 residues. Germline lookup yields CDR1 MDHEN and CDR2 SYDVKM. V was clipped by 7 bases and J by 2 bases, with 9 bases between them. The chain's CDR3 is CASKEGAYEQYF. The CDR3 DNA sequence: TGTGCCAGCAAGGAGGGAGCCTACGAGCAGTACTTC.

The J gene is TRBJ2-5, the V gene TRBV6-6, with 8 positions matching TRBD1. Germline assignment: CDR1 MNHNY and CDR2 SVGAGI (reference sequence). This CDR3 has 13 residues. Trimming cost V 6 bases and J 5 bases; bases outside gene matches: 5. The CDR3 protein is CASSPGQGETQYF. DNA for the CDR3: TGTGCCAGCAGCCCTGGACAGGGCGAGACCCAGTACTTC.

The V and J genes are TRBV5-1 and TRBJ2-3; tentatively, D is TRBD1 or TRBD2 (5 bases each). The CDR3 is 14 amino acids. Germline loops: CDR1 SGHRS, CDR2 YFSETQ. Trimming stripped 3 bases from V and 0 bases from J, with 8 bases between. The chain's CDR3 is CASSSGRSTDTQYF. Here the CDR3 DNA reads TGCGCCAGCAGCTCGGGACGTAGCACAGATACGCAGTATTTT.

J is TRBJ2-3 and V is TRBV10-2, with a weak D call TRBD2 (6 bases). This CDR3 is built from 14 residues. Trimming removed 4 bases at V and 1 base at J, with 9 bases between. Germline assignment: CDR1 WSHSY and CDR2 SAAADI. The DNA for the CDR3 is TGCGCCAGCAGTGGAGCGGGCCGCACAGATACGCAGTATTTT. Protein product: CASSGAGRTDTQYF.

The rearrangement uses TRBV28 and TRBJ2-5; D is perhaps TRBD2 (6 bases). The CDR3 loop spans 12 amino acids. CDR1 is MDHEN, CDR2 SYDVKM, per germline. Trimming took off 9 bases at V and 5 bases at J, with 13 bases between the two ends. The CDR3 coding sequence is TGTGCCAGTCAGGAGGGTGGGGAGACCCAGTACTTC. It is translated as CASQEGGETQYF.

The chain joins TRBV5-4 to TRBJ2-7; 8 nucleotides match TRBD2. J gave up 5 bases and V 4 bases, and 8 bases lay outside the gene matches. The CDR3 spans 14 residues. CDR1 is SGHNT, CDR2 YYREEE, per germline (reference sequence). This CDR3 reads CASSAREGSNEQYF. CDR3 nucleotide sequence: TGTGCCAGCAGCGCTCGGGAGGGTTCCAACGAGCAGTACTTC.

The chain recombines TRBV6-5 with TRBJ2-2; 8 bases line up with TRBD2. CDR1 MNHEY and CDR2 SVGAGI come from the germline V gene. The CDR3 extends over 15 amino acids. The junction had 9 bases not matched to a gene; V was cut back by 6 bases and J by 6 bases. Here the CDR3 DNA reads TGTGCCAGCAGGTACACTAGCGGAAAGGCCGGGGAGCTGTTTTTT. Protein product: CASRYTSGKAGELFF.

This sequence joins TRBV7-2 and TRBJ2-7; 8 bases are shared with TRBD2. CDR1 SGHTA and CDR2 FQGNSA come from the germline V gene. With V trimmed by 5 bases and J by 5 bases, 8 bases remained unmatched. This CDR3 is built from 14 residues. CDR3 protein: CASSVSGVGDEQYF. CDR3 bases: TGTGCCAGCAGCGTTAGCGGGGTAGGGGACGAGCAGTACTTC. Variable domain in full (rest from reference TRBV7-2 and TRBJ2-7): GAGVSQSPSNKVTEKGKDVELRCDPISGHTALYWYRQSLGQGLEFLIYFQGNSAPDKSGLPSDRFSAERTGGSVSTLTIQRTQQEDSAVYLCASSVSGVGDEQYFGPGTRLTVT.

The chain carries TRBV19 and TRBJ1-5, with D perhaps matching TRBD1 (5 bases). V was clipped by 3 bases and J by 4 bases, with 16 bases between them. CDR3 length: 16 residues. Germline values: CDR1 LNHDA, CDR2 SQIVND (reference sequence). The CDR3 reads CASSMVSRGENQPQHF. The CDR3 bases are TGTGCCAGTAGTATGGTCTCCCGGGGGGAAAATCAGCCCCAGCATTTT.

The rearrangement uses TRBV6-1 and TRBJ1-5, with 7 bases fitting TRBD1. The J segment lost 4 bases and the V segment lost 7 bases, leaving 4 bases of the junction unmatched. This CDR3 is 13 amino acids long. Per the germline V gene, CDR1 is MNHNS and CDR2 is SASEGT. The CDR3 bases are TGTGCCAGCAACCACAGGGGTAATCAGCCCCAGCATTTT. Its protein is CASNHRGNQPQHF.

The chain's CDR3 is CASRAHTSTDTQYF. For the CDR3, the DNA is TGTGCCAGCAGGGCTCATACTAGCACAGATACGCAGTATTTT. This chain connects TRBV2 to TRBJ2-3; D is uncertain. The V gene lost 6 bases and the J gene lost 0 bases, with 10 bases spanning the gap. The CDR3 runs to 14 residues. Germline assignment: CDR1 SNHLY and CDR2 FYNNEI.

V usage is TRBV6-1 and J usage is TRBJ1-2, with D unresolved. With 10 bases removed from V and 2 bases from J, the gap between germline ends came to 17 bases. This CDR3 has 14 amino acids. Germline V gene lookup returns CDR1 MNHNS and CDR2 SASEGT. In DNA, the CDR3 is TGTGCCACCACGGAGGGAAACATAAACTATGGCTACACCTTC. Protein: CATTEGNINYGYTF.

The CDR3 loop is CASRSGTVESEAFF. The CDR3 nucleotides are TGTGCCAGCAGGTCGGGGACAGTCGAGTCCGAAGCTTTCTTT. This chain connects TRBV11-2 to TRBJ1-1; 7 nucleotides match TRBD1. The germline V gene encodes CDR1 SGHAT and CDR2 FQNNGV. V lost 6 bases to trimming and J lost 8 bases; unmatched junction nucleotides: 12. The CDR3 is made up of 14 amino acids.

V is TRBV2 and J is TRBJ1-1; 7 nucleotides match TRBD1. This CDR3 has 15 residues. The germline gives CDR1 SNHLY, CDR2 FYNNEI. V lost 6 bases to trimming and J lost 3 bases; unmatched junction nucleotides: 10. The CDR3 DNA follows: TGTGCCAGCAGAGCGACAGGGAGGGGGGACACTGAAGCTTTCTTT. Protein product: CASRATGRGDTEAFF. Looking up the rest from reference TRBV2 and TRBJ1-1 gives the full variable domain: EPEVTQTPSHQVTQMGQEVILRCVPISNHLYFYWYRQILGQKVEFLVSFYNNEISEKSEIFDDQFSVERPDGSNFTLKIRSTKLEDSAMYFCASRATGRGDTEAFFGQGTRLTVV.

The chain recombines TRBV4-2 with TRBJ2-6, with D hard to call. V was clipped by 0 bases and J by 4 bases, with 4 bases between them. The germline V gene encodes CDR1 LGHNA and CDR2 YNFKEQ. This CDR3 spans 14 amino acids. The DNA for the CDR3 is TGTGCCAGCAGCCAAGACTCCGGGGCCAACGTCCTGACTTTC. This translates into CASSQDSGANVLTF.

This clone turned up a few times. This chain uses TRBV18 with TRBJ2-7; tentatively, D is TRBD2 (5 bases). V gave up 6 bases and J gave up 4 bases, with 16 bases separating them. This CDR3 comprises 14 residues. The germline V gene encodes CDR1 KGHSH and CDR2 LQKENI. CDR3 loop: CASSRGSSTYEQYF. CDR3 sequence (DNA): TGTGCCAGCTCCCGCGGGTCTTCGACATACGAGCAGTACTTC.

This chain joins TRBV7-9 and TRBJ2-2; TRBD2 matches 11 bases. Germline V gene data show CDR1 as SEHNR and CDR2 as FQNEAQ (reference sequence). The CDR3 extends over 16 amino acids. The ends lost 5 bases at V and 2 bases at J; junction bases unmatched: 4. CDR3 in amino acids: CASSPTSGSNTGELFF. CDR3 DNA sequence: TGTGCCAGCAGCCCAACTAGCGGGAGTAACACCGGGGAGCTGTTTTTT.

V gene TRBV6-6 combines with J gene TRBJ2-7, with a tentative D call TRBD2 (5 bases). Germline V gene lookup returns CDR1 MNHNY and CDR2 SVGAGI (reference sequence). The CDR3 sequence is 14 residues long. V was pared by 6 bases and J by 3 bases, with 15 bases between. CDR3 loop: CASRTILSGYEQYF. CDR3 nucleotides: TGTGCCAGCAGGACCATACTAAGCGGCTACGAGCAGTACTTC.

This sequence joins TRBV6-1 and TRBJ2-7; unclear D gene. The germline gives CDR1 MNHNS, CDR2 SASEGT. Trimming left V 3 bases short and J 4 bases short, with 4 bases between. This CDR3 has 11 residues. The DNA for the CDR3 is TGTGCCAGCAGTGACCATTACGAGCAGTACTTC. Its translation: CASSDHYEQYF.